The source of this T cell receptor (beta chain) is a study of T-cell reconstitution after alpha-beta-depleted transplantation in children. General study findings and limits: Alpha-beta T cells about two months after transplant reportedly derived from several hundred expanded graft clones. T cells produced anew were the main source of T-cell counts and diversity one year after transplant. Elevated TCRbeta diversity at day 60 was traced, in some patients, to surviving recipient T cells and thymic progenitors.

Germline CDR1 is KGHSH and CDR2 is LQKENI. Trimming shortened V by 3 bases and J by 0 bases, and 17 bases separated the two germline ends. The CDR3 runs 17 residues. This clonotype showed up many times. The antigen is not known. Library preparation (for TCRbeta) was performed with unique molecular identifiers. MiXCR, applied by TCRdb to the PCR reads, yields one record per CDR3 protein. Of approximately 150,000 distinct CDR3 sequences in the sample, 8.5% to 10% were seen once. This chain connects TRBV18 to TRBJ1-1; D might be TRBD1 (5 bases). Sequencing was performed on PBMCs, mostly from graft donor cells, taken 180 days after TCRalphabeta/CD19-depleted stem cell transplant. The TCR originated in a female patient under 10 years old who had a stem cell transplant for congenital amegakaryocytic thrombocytopenia, so the T cells may come from the graft donor. CDR3 DNA: TGTGCCAGCTCACCTCGGGGCGGCCAAGGAATGAACACTGAAGCTTTCTTT. The encoded protein is CASSPRGGQGMNTEAFF.